This T cell receptor (beta chain) came from a study of healthy donors' naive CD4 and CD8 T cells. As for the study in general: Donors spanned ages 20-25, 40-50 and 60-70 years, half female. All functional IMGT TCR alpha variants were covered by new primers.

As for this clonotype: Its specificity is unknown.

In germline, CDR1 is LNHDA, CDR2 SQIVND (reference sequence). The CDR3 is made up of 15 amino acids. The V end was cut by 5 bases, the J end by 2 bases, with 14 bases between. Overall study results and limits: Negatively charged CDR3s marked CD8+ lineage; positively charged CDR3s marked CD4+ lineage. Most V and J genes were reportedly biased between naive CD4+ and CD8+ cells.

Starting from about 470 ng of total RNA, TCR libraries were made with linear amplification. From the reads, TCRdb called clonotypes with MiXCR, one entry per CDR3 protein. The repertoire holds about 180,000 distinct CDR3 sequences, with about 76% as singletons. The sample consisted of naive CD4+ and CD8+ T cells sorted from blood, pooled from several donors. The receptor's source is a pool of human donors in good health; the sample pools cells from several healthy donors. The V and J genes are TRBV19 and TRBJ2-3; D call uncertain. The CDR3 nucleotides are TGTGCCAGTAGTGTTACCTCGAGCTCCACAGATACGCAGTATTTT. Its translation is CASSVTSSSTDTQYF.